This TCR beta chain was found in a study of cytomegalovirus exposure and HLA in healthy donors. PCR was performed using 60 Vbeta and 13 Jbeta primers. Clones were read by immunoSEQ multiplex PCR, and TCRdb kept only the in-frame ones, dropping some. The data show about 130,000 clones, around four fifths seen once. J lost 3 bases, V lost 4 bases, and 2 bases had no gene match. CDR3 length equals 13 residues. Germline-derived CDR1 and CDR2 are SGDLS and YYNGEE. General study findings and limits: A missense variant in DCLRE1C was later tied to TCR beta V- and J-gene trimming.

The table lists this clone with a count of one. Its antigen is undetermined. Sequencing was carried out using PBMCs. V is TRBV9 and J is TRBJ2-7; 9 bases align to TRBD1. The clonotype comes from a male donor in good health and CMV-seronegative. The CDR3 loop is CASSRTGVYEQYF. CDR3 DNA sequence: TGTGCCAGCAGCAGGACAGGGGTCTACGAGCAGTACTTC. Complete variable domain (other parts from reference TRBV9 and TRBJ2-7): DSGVTQTPKHLITATGQRVTLRCSPRSGDLSVYWYQQSLDQGLQFLIQYYNGEERAKGNILERFSAQQFPDLHSELNLSSLELGDSALYFCASSRTGVYEQYFGPGTRLTVT.